One and the same sample provided the 26 T cell receptor beta chains below, sequenced in a study of PD-1 blockade in classical Hodgkin lymphoma. Clones were sequenced by immunoSEQ multiplex PCR, and TCRdb holds only the in-frame ones, with some missing. This table holds about 30,000 clones, around four fifths found once. Time point here: cycle 4 day 1 (C4D1), after 5 to 7 weeks of nivolumab. Each and every patient relapsed after autologous stem cell transplantation, and patients got differing brentuximab vedotin exposure. The authors purified CD4+ T cells from thawed PBMCs by magnetic negative selection. This material consisted of CD4+ T cells from blood, taken before the fourth cycle of nivolumab. The receptors originated from a human donor with classical Hodgkin lymphoma.

This sequence joins TRBV2 and TRBJ2-5; 13 nucleotides line up with TRBD2. The CDR3 runs 15 residues. CDR1 is SNHLY, CDR2 FYNNEI, per germline. V gave up 4 bases and J gave up 7 bases; unmatched junction bases: 6. CDR3 in amino acids: CASSGLAGGPGTQYF. CDR3 coding DNA: TGTGCCAGCAGTGGACTAGCGGGGGGTCCTGGGACCCAGTACTTC.

The chain employs TRBV7-2 and TRBJ1-5, with D unresolved. Germline lookup yields CDR1 SGHTA and CDR2 FQGNSA. The CDR3 has 15 amino acids. Trimming cost V 4 bases and J 1 base, with 11 bases left between them. The CDR3 nucleotides read TGTGCCAGCAGCTCCCTTATACGGAGCAATCAGCCCCAGCATTTT. This encodes CASSSLIRSNQPQHF.

J is TRBJ1-1 and V is TRBV30, with D perhaps matching TRBD1 (5 bases). The V end was cut by 8 bases, the J end by 3 bases, with 13 bases between. In germline, CDR1 is GTSNPN, CDR2 SVGIG (reference sequence). CDR3 length equals 12 residues. CDR3 amino acids: CARKRGDTEAFF. The CDR3 DNA reads as TGTGCCAGAAAACGGGGCGACACTGAAGCTTTCTTT. The entire variable domain, with the rest obtained from reference TRBV30 and TRBJ1-1, is as follows: SQTIHQWPATLVQPVGSPLSLECTVEGTSNPNLYWYRQAAGRGLQLLFYSVGIGQISSEVPQNLSASRPQDRQFILSSKKLLLSDSGFYLCARKRGDTEAFFGQGTRLTVV.

The chain has TRBV9 and TRBJ2-2, with 9 bases aligning to TRBD2. Trimming removed 3 bases from V and 5 bases from J; junction bases left unmatched: 2. Looked up from germline, CDR1 is SGDLS and CDR2 is YYNGEE. The length of the CDR3 is 14 residues. The DNA of the CDR3 is TGTGCCAGCAGCGAGGGACTAGCAACCGGGGAGCTGTTTTTT. The encoded protein is CASSEGLATGELFF.

The chain combines TRBV30 with TRBJ2-7; D unclear. The germline V gene encodes CDR1 GTSNPN and CDR2 SVGIG (reference sequence). V lost 3 bases to trimming and J lost 6 bases, with 15 bases between them. CDR3 size: 13 residues. In DNA form, the CDR3 reads TGTGCCTGGAGCGTTCTAGTAGCCAGCGAGCAGTACTTC. Translated, it gives CAWSVLVASEQYF.

In DNA, the CDR3 is TGTGCCAGCAGCAACCGAAGGGAGAAGGCTTTCTTT. Amino acids: CASSNRREKAFF. V usage is TRBV16 and J usage is TRBJ1-1; D is uncertain. This CDR3 spans 12 amino acids. The germline V and J ends were trimmed by 5 bases and 11 bases, with 15 bases remaining between them. Germline values: CDR1 KGHSY, CDR2 FQNENV.

The chain carries TRBV7-2 and TRBJ1-2; no reliable D call. CDR1 and CDR2 from the germline V gene are SGHTA and FQGNSA. Trimming removed 0 bases at V and 8 bases at J, with 10 bases between. The CDR3 covers 13 residues. CDR3 loop: CASSLADGRGYTF. For the CDR3, the DNA is TGTGCCAGCAGCTTAGCTGACGGCCGCGGCTACACCTTC.

V and J are TRBV30 and TRBJ1-1; D is ambiguous. The germline V gene has CDR1 GTSNPN and CDR2 SVGIG (reference sequence). The V end was cut by 4 bases, the J end by 1 base, with 10 bases between. This CDR3 region has 13 residues. CDR3 DNA sequence: TGTGCCTGGAACCGACTGCCGAACACTGAAGCTTTCTTT. Translating gives CAWNRLPNTEAFF.

The CDR3 DNA sequence: TGTGCCAGCAGCTCGAGAGGCGGACCTGACAATGGCTACACCTTC. Translation gives CASSSRGGPDNGYTF. This sequence joins TRBV7-9 and TRBJ1-2; D gene unclear. V lost 4 bases to trimming and J lost 6 bases, with 18 bases between them. CDR1 and CDR2 (germline): SEHNR, FQNEAQ (reference sequence). This CDR3 is built from 15 residues.

V is TRBV28 and J is TRBJ1-2; the D gene is possibly TRBD1 (5 bases). The CDR3 loop spans 12 amino acids. Trimming took 11 bases from V and 5 from J, leaving 15 bases between them. Germline V gene sequence: CDR1 MDHEN, CDR2 SYDVKM. The CDR3 DNA follows: TGTGCCGGCCAGGGACTCGCTTATGGCTACACCTTC. Translation: CAGQGLAYGYTF.

The chain recombines TRBV6-5 with TRBJ1-2, with TRBD1 matching over 7 bases. V lost 6 bases and J lost 5; bases outside the gene matches: 6. The CDR3 has 13 residues. The germline V gene has CDR1 MNHEY and CDR2 SVGAGI. For the CDR3, the DNA is TGTGCCAGCAGCCGCGACAGGGAATATGGCTACACCTTC. Encoded protein: CASSRDREYGYTF.

V usage is TRBV4-1 and J usage is TRBJ2-7, with TRBD1 identical over 8 bases. V lost 1 base and J lost 2; bases outside the gene matches: 10. Germline-derived CDR1 and CDR2 are MGHRA and YSYEKL. The CDR3 length is 17 residues. CDR3 residues: CASSQAKLTGVTYEQYF. CDR3 in DNA: TGCGCCAGCAGCCAAGCAAAGTTGACAGGGGTTACCTACGAGCAGTACTTC.

V gene TRBV19 combines with J gene TRBJ2-7; D uncertain. The CDR3 is 14 residues long. V was clipped by 3 bases and J by 3 bases, with 12 bases between them. The germline V gene has CDR1 LNHDA and CDR2 SQIVND (reference sequence). The CDR3: CASSIPGHLYEQYF. CDR3 DNA: TGTGCCAGTAGTATTCCCGGGCACCTCTACGAGCAGTACTTC.

This chain uses TRBV5-1 with TRBJ2-5, with 8 positions matching TRBD1. The J call may be faulty, since TRBJ2-7 better matches the DNA end. Looked up from germline, CDR1 is SGHRS and CDR2 is YFSETQ. The CDR3 has 12 residues. In DNA form, the CDR3 reads TGCGCCAGCGGAACAGGGGGCTACGAGCAGTACTTC. This translates into CASGTGGYEQYF.

This clone was detected once. Written as DNA, the CDR3 is TGTGCCAGCAGCCACCAGCGGGGTCATGAGCAGTTCTTC. It specifies CASSHQRGHEQFF. The rearrangement uses TRBV4-2 and TRBJ2-1, with 7 positions matching TRBD2. Germline CDR1 reads LGHNA; CDR2 reads YNFKEQ. There are 13 residues in the CDR3. After removal of 3 bases from V and 8 bases from J, the junction contained 4 bases not matched to a gene.

The V and J genes are TRBV15 and TRBJ1-4; D is undetermined. From germline, CDR1 is LNHNV and CDR2 YYDKDF (reference sequence). Deletions cut 0 bases from V and 7 bases from J, with 15 bases between. The CDR3 length is 16 residues. The CDR3 DNA sequence: TGTGCCACCAGCAGAGATTTTTGGGAGGTTGGTGAAAAACTGTTTTTT. As protein: CATSRDFWEVGEKLFF.

The CDR3 spells CASSTGSTAGNTIYF. CDR3 bases: TGTGCCAGCAGTACAGGATCGACAGCCGGAAACACCATATATTTT. J is TRBJ1-3 and V is TRBV6-5, with D possibly TRBD1 on 5 matching bases. CDR3 length equals 15 residues. Germline CDR1 MNHEY, CDR2 SVGAGI. Trimming shortened V by 5 bases and J by 4 bases, and 15 bases separated the two germline ends.

To note about this clone: This sample includes further DNA sequences coding for the same CDR3. This CDR3 reads CASSLERNTEAFF. The CDR3 nucleotides read TGTGCCAGCAGCTTGGAGAGGAACACTGAAGCTTTCTTT. V usage is TRBV11-2 and J usage is TRBJ1-1; D is unclear. V was pared by 3 bases and J by 1 base, with 6 bases between. This CDR3 has 13 amino acids. Germline CDR1 SGHAT, CDR2 FQNNGV.

The rearrangement joins TRBV9 to TRBJ2-3; a possible D gene is TRBD2 (6 bases). The CDR3 is 14 amino acids. The ends were cut back, 4 bases at V and 5 bases at J, with 14 bases in the middle. Germline-derived CDR1 and CDR2 are SGDLS and YYNGEE. DNA of the CDR3: TGTGCCAGCAGCCCCGCGTGGAGGGAAGATACGCAGTATTTT. Residues: CASSPAWREDTQYF.

The chain has TRBV18 and TRBJ2-1; 12 bases agree with TRBD2. CDR3 length: 14 amino acids. Germline lookup yields CDR1 KGHSH and CDR2 LQKENI. The junction had 2 bases not matched to a gene; V was cut back by 3 bases and J by 8 bases. The chain's CDR3 is CASSPPSGGDEQFF. The CDR3 nucleotides are TGTGCCAGCTCACCTCCTAGCGGGGGGGATGAGCAGTTCTTC.

The chain combines TRBV12-5 with TRBJ2-1, with 7 bases fitting TRBD2. Germline CDR1 and CDR2: LGHNT and FRNRAP. The CDR3 consists of 13 residues. Losses at the gene ends were 9 bases for V and 8 bases for J; bases not matched to a gene: 10. The CDR3 reads CASTRGRGDEQFF. For the CDR3, the DNA is TGTGCTAGCACCAGAGGCCGGGGGGATGAGCAGTTCTTC.

The V gene is TRBV6-5, the J gene TRBJ2-5; D may be TRBD1 (6 bases). The V end lost 0 bases, the J end lost 2 bases, and 10 bases lay between the germline ends. Germline-derived CDR1 and CDR2 are MNHEY and SVGAGI. The CDR3 has 15 amino acids. The CDR3 DNA follows: TGTGCCAGCAGTTACTCAAGAGGGGGTCAAGAGACCCAGTACTTC. It encodes CASSYSRGGQETQYF.

The CDR3 bases are TGTGCCAGCAGCCGACGGACAGGGGGGGCCGAGCAGTACTTC. Amino acid sequence: CASSRRTGGAEQYF. This rearrangement joins TRBV13 to TRBJ2-7; 10 nucleotides match TRBD1. This CDR3 comprises 14 residues. The V gene's germline CDR1 is PRHDT and CDR2 FYEKMQ (reference sequence). V lost 5 bases and J lost 6; bases outside the gene matches: 7.

The chain uses TRBV15 and TRBJ2-6; no definite D call. V gave up 5 bases and J gave up 0 bases, with 14 bases separating them. Germline CDR1 is LNHNV and CDR2 is YYDKDF (reference sequence). The CDR3 extends over 17 amino acids. CDR3: CATSPPWRSSGANVLTF. As DNA, the CDR3 is TGTGCCACCAGCCCCCCGTGGAGAAGCTCTGGGGCCAACGTCCTGACTTTC.

On this clone itself: One end of the junction is discordant with germline, which a read error may explain. This chain joins TRBV11-3 and TRBJ1-4; D ambiguous. The germline V gene encodes CDR1 SGHNT and CDR2 YENEEA. The CDR3 runs 14 residues. CDR3 amino acids: CASSYSATNGKLFF. The CDR3 bases are TGTGCCAGCAGCTACAGTGCAACTAATGGAAAACTGTTTTTT.

The chain recombines TRBV28 with TRBJ1-4; D perhaps matches TRBD1 (6 bases). CDR3 length: 16 residues. V was pared by 5 bases and J by 7 bases, with 20 bases between. Germline loops: CDR1 MDHEN, CDR2 SYDVKM. DNA for the CDR3: TGTGCCAGCAGTCAATCCCACAGGGTGCGGGGTGAAAAACTGTTTTTT. It specifies CASSQSHRVRGEKLFF.